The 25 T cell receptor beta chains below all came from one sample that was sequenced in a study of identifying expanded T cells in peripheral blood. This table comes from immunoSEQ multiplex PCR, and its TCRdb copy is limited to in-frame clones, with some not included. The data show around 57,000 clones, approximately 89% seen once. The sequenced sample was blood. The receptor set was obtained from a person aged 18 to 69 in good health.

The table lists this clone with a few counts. The CDR3 DNA reads as TGTGCCAGCAGTTACTCGGCAGGGGGCGCGTACAATGAGCAGTTCTTC. Residues: CASSYSAGGAYNEQFF. This sequence joins TRBV6-5 and TRBJ2-1; TRBD1 agrees at 8 bases. Germline lookup yields CDR1 MNHEY and CDR2 SVGAGI. This CDR3 contains 16 residues. J gave up 4 bases and V 0 bases, and 5 bases lay outside the gene matches.

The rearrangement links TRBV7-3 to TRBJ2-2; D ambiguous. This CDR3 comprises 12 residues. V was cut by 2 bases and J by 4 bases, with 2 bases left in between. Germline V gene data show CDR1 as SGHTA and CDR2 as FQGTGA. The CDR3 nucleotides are TGTGCCAGCAGCTTACCCACCGGGGAGCTGTTTTTT. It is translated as CASSLPTGELFF. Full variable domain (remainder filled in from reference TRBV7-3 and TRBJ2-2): GAGVSQTPSNKVTEKGKYVELRCDPISGHTALYWYRQSLGQGPEFLIYFQGTGAADDSGLPNDRFFAVRPEGSVSTLKIQRTERGDSAVYLCASSLPTGELFFGEGSRLTVL.

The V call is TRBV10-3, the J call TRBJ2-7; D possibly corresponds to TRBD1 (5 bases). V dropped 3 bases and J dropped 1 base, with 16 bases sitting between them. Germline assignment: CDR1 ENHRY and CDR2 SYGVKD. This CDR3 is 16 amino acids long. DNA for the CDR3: TGTGCCATCAGTGATGGGGCAGTCACGGATTCCTACGAGCAGTACTTC. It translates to CAISDGAVTDSYEQYF.

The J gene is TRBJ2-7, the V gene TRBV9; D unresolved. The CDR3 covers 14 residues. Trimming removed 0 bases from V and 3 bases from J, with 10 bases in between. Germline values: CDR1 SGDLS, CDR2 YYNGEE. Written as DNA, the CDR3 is TGTGCCAGCAGCGTAGACGGGCGAAACTACGAGCAGTACTTC. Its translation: CASSVDGRNYEQYF.

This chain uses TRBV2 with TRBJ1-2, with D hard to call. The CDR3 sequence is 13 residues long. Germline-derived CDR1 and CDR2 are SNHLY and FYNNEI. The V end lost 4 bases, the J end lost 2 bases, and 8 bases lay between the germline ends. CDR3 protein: CASSVGVNYGYTF. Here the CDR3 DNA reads TGTGCCAGCAGTGTTGGGGTAAACTATGGCTACACCTTC.

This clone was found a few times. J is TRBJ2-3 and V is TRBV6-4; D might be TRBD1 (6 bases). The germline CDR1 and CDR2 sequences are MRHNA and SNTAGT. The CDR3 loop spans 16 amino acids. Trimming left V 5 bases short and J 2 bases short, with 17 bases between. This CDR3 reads CASSNPGHPITDTQYF. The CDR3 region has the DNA TGTGCCAGCAGTAACCCGGGACACCCGATCACAGATACGCAGTATTTT.

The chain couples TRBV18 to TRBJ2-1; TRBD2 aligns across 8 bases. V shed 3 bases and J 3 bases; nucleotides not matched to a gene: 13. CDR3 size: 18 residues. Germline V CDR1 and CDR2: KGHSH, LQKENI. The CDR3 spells CASSPTAVRAGVYNEQFF. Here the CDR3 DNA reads TGTGCCAGCTCACCGACGGCTGTGCGAGCGGGAGTCTACAATGAGCAGTTCTTC.

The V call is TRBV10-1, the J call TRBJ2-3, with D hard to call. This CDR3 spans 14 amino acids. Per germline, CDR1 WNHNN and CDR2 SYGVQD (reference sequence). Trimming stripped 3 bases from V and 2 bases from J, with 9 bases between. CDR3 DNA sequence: TGCGCCAGCAGTGAAAGGCGGCCCACAGATACGCAGTATTTT. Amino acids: CASSERRPTDTQYF.

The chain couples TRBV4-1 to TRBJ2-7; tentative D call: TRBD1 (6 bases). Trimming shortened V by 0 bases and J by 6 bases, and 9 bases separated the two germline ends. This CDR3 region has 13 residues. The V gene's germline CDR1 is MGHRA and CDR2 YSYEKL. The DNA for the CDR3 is TGCGCCAGCAGCCAAGAAGGACAGCTCGAGCAGTACTTC. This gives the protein CASSQEGQLEQYF.

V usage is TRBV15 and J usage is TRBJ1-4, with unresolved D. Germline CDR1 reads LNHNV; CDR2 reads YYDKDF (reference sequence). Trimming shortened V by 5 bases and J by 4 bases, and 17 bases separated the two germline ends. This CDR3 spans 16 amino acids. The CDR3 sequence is CATSSLGTELNEKLFF. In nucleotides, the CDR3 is TGTGCCACCAGCTCTCTAGGTACAGAACTTAATGAAAAACTGTTTTTT.

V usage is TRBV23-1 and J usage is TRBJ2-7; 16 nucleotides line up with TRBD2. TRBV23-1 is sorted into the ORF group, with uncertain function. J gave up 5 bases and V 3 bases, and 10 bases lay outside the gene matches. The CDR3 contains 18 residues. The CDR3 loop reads CASSHSGLAGGPLHEQYF. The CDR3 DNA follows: TGCGCCAGCAGTCACTCGGGACTAGCGGGAGGGCCTTTACACGAGCAGTACTTC.

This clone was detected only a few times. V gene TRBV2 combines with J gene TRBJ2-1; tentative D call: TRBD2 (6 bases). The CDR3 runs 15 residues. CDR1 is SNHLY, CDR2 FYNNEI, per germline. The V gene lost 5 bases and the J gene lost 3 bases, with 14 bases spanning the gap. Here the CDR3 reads CASSSSGTYYNEQFF. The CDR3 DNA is TGTGCCAGCAGTTCCTCCGGGACTTACTACAATGAGCAGTTCTTC.

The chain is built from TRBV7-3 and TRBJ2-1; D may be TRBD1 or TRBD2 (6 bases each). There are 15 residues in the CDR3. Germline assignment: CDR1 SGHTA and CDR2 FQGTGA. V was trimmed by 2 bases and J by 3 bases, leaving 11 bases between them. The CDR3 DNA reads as TGTGCCAGCAGCTTAGGAGGGGGGATCTACAATGAGCAGTTCTTC. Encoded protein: CASSLGGGIYNEQFF.

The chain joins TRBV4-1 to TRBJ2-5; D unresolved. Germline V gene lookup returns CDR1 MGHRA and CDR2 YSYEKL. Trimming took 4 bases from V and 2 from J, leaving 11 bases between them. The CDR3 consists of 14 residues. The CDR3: CASSRDPTQETQYF. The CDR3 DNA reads TGCGCCAGCAGCCGCGATCCGACACAAGAGACCCAGTACTTC.

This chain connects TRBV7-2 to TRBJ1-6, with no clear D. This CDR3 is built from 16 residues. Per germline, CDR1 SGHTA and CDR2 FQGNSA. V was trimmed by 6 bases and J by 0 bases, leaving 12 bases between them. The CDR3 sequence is CASSTFPSSYNSPLHF. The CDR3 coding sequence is TGTGCCAGCAGTACCTTCCCGAGCTCCTATAATTCACCCCTCCACTTT.

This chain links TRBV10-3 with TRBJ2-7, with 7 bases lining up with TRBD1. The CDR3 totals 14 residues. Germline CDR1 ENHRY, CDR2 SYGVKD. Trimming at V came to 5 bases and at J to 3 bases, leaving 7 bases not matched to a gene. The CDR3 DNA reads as TGTGCCATCAGTACCGGGGACAGTTACTACGAGCAGTACTTC. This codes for CAISTGDSYYEQYF.

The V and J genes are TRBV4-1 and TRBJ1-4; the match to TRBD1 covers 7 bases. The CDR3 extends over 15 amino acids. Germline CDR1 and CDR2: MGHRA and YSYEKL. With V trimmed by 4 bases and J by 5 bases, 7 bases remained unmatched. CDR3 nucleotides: TGCGCCAGCAGCCTTCGGGACAGTGAAAATGAAAAACTGTTTTTT. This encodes CASSLRDSENEKLFF.

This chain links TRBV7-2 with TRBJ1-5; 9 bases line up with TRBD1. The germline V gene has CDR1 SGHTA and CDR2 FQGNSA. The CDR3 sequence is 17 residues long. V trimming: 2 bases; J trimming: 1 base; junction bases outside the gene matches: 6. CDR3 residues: CASSLSTGGWSNQPQHF. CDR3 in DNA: TGTGCCAGCAGCTTATCTACAGGGGGCTGGAGCAATCAGCCCCAGCATTTT.

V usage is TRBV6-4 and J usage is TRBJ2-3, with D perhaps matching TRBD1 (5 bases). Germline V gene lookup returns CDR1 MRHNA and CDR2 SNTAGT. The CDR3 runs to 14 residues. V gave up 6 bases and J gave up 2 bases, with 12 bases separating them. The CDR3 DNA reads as TGTGCCAGCAGCCCAGACAGAGACACAGATACGCAGTATTTT. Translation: CASSPDRDTDTQYF.

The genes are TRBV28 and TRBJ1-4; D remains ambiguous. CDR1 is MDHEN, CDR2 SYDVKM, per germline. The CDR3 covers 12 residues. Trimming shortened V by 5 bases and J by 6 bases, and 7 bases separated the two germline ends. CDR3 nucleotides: TGTGCCAGCAGTCCTACATATGAAAAACTGTTTTTT. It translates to CASSPTYEKLFF.

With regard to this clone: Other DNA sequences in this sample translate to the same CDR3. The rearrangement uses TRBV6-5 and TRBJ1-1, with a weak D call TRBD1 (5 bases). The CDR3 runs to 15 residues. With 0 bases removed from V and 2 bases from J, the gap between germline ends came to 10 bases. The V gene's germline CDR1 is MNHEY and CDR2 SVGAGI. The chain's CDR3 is CASSYSGQPNTEAFF. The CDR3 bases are TGTGCCAGCAGTTACTCGGGGCAGCCAAACACTGAAGCTTTCTTT.

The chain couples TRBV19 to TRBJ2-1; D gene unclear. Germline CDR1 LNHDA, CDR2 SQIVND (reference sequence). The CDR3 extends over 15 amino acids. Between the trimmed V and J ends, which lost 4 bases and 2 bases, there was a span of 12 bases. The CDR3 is CASSTYRQPYNEQFF. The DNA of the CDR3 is TGTGCCAGTAGTACATACAGACAACCCTACAATGAGCAGTTCTTC.

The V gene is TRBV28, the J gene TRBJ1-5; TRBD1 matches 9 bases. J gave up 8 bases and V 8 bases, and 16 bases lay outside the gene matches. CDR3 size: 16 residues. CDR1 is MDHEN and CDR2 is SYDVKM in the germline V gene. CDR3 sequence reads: CASGLSGTGYEEPQHF. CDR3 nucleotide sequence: TGTGCCAGCGGACTGTCCGGGACAGGGTATGAAGAGCCCCAGCATTTT.

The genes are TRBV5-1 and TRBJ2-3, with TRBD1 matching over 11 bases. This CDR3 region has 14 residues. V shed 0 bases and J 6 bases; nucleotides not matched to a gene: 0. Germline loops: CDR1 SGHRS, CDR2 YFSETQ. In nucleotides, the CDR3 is TGCGCCAGCAGCTTGGGGACAGGGGGCGATACGCAGTATTTT. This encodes CASSLGTGGDTQYF.

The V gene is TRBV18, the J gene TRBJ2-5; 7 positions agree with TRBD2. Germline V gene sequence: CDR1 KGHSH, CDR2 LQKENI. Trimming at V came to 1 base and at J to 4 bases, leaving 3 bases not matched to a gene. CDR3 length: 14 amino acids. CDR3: CASSPRPGGETQYF. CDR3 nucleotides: TGTGCCAGCTCACCACGACCGGGAGGAGAGACCCAGTACTTC.